This T cell receptor (beta chain) stems from a study of CD8+ T cells in alopecia areata. From germline, CDR1 is LGHNA and CDR2 YNFKEQ. The V and J ends lost 1 base and 3 bases respectively, with 7 bases between them. The CDR3 is 13 residues long. This clone turned up a few times. RNA extraction and reverse transcription yielded cDNA as sequencing template. Only in-frame clones appear in the TCRdb table, and some are missing; sequencing was by immunoSEQ multiplex PCR. The sample has about 60,000 clones, 46% seen once. Treatment noted: oral pan-JAK inhibitor, 5-10 mg twice daily. Individuals with alopecia areata gave both lesional scalp punch biopsies and peripheral blood for collection.

The sequence came from a human donor with alopecia areata. This material consisted of CD8+ T cells sorted from blood, taken at approximately week 39, from a patient treated with tofacitinib. The chain is built from TRBV4-2 and TRBJ2-7, with D tentatively TRBD2 (5 bases). Here the CDR3 reads CASSQGGNYEQYF. The CDR3 nucleotides read TGTGCCAGCAGCCAAGGAGGGAACTACGAGCAGTACTTC.